These T cell receptor beta chains were read from a single sample in a study of blood T cell repertoires in COVID-19. Using immunoSEQ multiplex PCR, the repertoire was profiled, and TCRdb retains in-frame clones only, with some absent. This repertoire shows roughly 380,000 clones, around 90% found once; its top ten account for just under 4%. The source material was peripheral blood. These receptors all come from a woman aged 60 to 75 with COVID-19, enrolled during active disease. Each CDR3 is given with its conserved first and last residue. The D gene is left open where the match is weak. The listing skips clone size in some rows; elsewhere it reads once, few, many or a size class.

.	TRBV11-3	TRBJ1-3	few	TGTGCCAGCAGCTCACCGACAGACTCTGGAAACACCATATATTTT	CASSSPTDSGNTIYF
TRBD2	TRBV7-2	TRBJ2-2	.	TGTGCCAGCAGCTTACTAGCGGGGGGGCCCACCGGGGAGCTGTTTTTT	CASSLLAGGPTGELFF
.	TRBV5-1	TRBJ1-3	once	TGCGCCAGCGCAACCGGGACAACCTACTCTGGAAACACCATATATTTT	CASATGTTYSGNTIYF
TRBD1	TRBV15	TRBJ1-2	.	TGTGCCACCAGCGCCGGGACAGACAATAACTATGGCTACACCTTC	CATSAGTDNNYGYTF
TRBD2	TRBV5-1	TRBJ2-3	.	TGCGCCAGCAGCTTGGGGAGTAGCGGGGGGTATACGCAGTATTTT	CASSLGSSGGYTQYF
TRBD1	TRBV7-6	TRBJ2-5	.	TGTGCCAGCAGCGGGACAGGGGGCTCCGTGACCCAGTACTTC	CASSGTGGSVTQYF
TRBD2	TRBV28	TRBJ2-3	.	TGTGCCAGCAGTTTCCCAATCATAGCGGGGGGGGCTGCAGATACGCAGTATTTT	CASSFPIIAGGAADTQYF
.	TRBV7-9	TRBJ1-5	few	TGTGCCAGCAGCTTAGAAGGGGAACAGCCCCAGCATTTT	CASSLEGEQPQHF
.	TRBV18	TRBJ2-1	.	TGTGCCAGCTCACCCTTTGGAGGGGGGGCCTACAATGAGCAGTTCTTC	CASSPFGGGAYNEQFF
.	TRBV3-1/TRBV3-2	TRBJ1-1	.	TGTGCCAGCAGTCAAGACCAGGGGCGCGCCACTGAAGCTTTCTTT	CASSQDQGRATEAFF
TRBD1	TRBV11-2	TRBJ1-2	.	TGTGCCAGCAGCGGGACAGCTCTCTATGGCTACACCTTC	CASSGTALYGYTF
.	TRBV27	TRBJ1-1	.	TGTGCCAGCAGTCTATTTGGACAGCTGAACACTGAAGCTTTCTTT	CASSLFGQLNTEAFF
TRBD1	TRBV18	TRBJ1-2	once	TGTGCCAGCTCACCACTACGACAGGGAGAGTTTGGCTACACCTTC	CASSPLRQGEFGYTF
.	TRBV5-1	TRBJ1-1	.	TGCGCCAGCAGCATGTCCCAAACTGAAGCTTTCTTT	CASSMSQTEAFF
TRBD2	TRBV7-7	TRBJ2-1	.	TGTGCTAGCAGCCCCCGGGGAGGTAGCGGGGGCTCCTACAATGAGCAGTTCTTC	CASSPRGGSGGSYNEQFF
TRBD1	TRBV4-1	TRBJ1-5	few	TGCGCCAGCAGCCAAGACCCGGGACAGGTTAGCAATCAGCCCCAGCATTTT	CASSQDPGQVSNQPQHF
TRBD1	TRBV10-3	TRBJ1-6	.	TGTGCCATCAGCCAGAATGACAGGGTTAATTCACCCCTCCACTTT	CAISQNDRVNSPLHF
.	TRBV10-2	TRBJ1-1	.	TGCGCCAGCAGTGAGGCCCGGGACACTGAAGCTTTCTTT	CASSEARDTEAFF
TRBD1	TRBV6-5	TRBJ1-2	.	TGTGCCAGCCGCGGGACAGGGGGATATGGCTACACCTTC	CASRGTGGYGYTF
.	TRBV2	TRBJ1-1	.	TGTGCCAGCAAGGACAGCATGAACACTGAAGCTTTCTTT	CASKDSMNTEAFF
.	TRBV18	TRBJ2-7	.	TGTGCCAGCTCCGATAGGGGCCCCATATCGTACGAGCAGTACTTC	CASSDRGPISYEQYF
.	TRBV11-1	TRBJ2-7	.	TGTGCCAGCAGCTTATTAGGGGCCGACTACGAGCAGTACTTC	CASSLLGADYEQYF